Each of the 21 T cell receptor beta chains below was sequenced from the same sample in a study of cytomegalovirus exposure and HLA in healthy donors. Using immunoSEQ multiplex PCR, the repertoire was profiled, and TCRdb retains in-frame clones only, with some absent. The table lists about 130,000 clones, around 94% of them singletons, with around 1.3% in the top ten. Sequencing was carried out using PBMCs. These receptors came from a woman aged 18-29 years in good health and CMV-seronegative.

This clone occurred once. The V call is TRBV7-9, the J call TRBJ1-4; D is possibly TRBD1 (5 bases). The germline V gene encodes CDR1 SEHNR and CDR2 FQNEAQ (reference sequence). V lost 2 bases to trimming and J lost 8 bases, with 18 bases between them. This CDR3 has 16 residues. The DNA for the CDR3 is TGTGCCAGCAGCTTATGGCAGGGAGGCATGACAGAAAAACTGTTTTTT. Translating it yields CASSLWQGGMTEKLFF.

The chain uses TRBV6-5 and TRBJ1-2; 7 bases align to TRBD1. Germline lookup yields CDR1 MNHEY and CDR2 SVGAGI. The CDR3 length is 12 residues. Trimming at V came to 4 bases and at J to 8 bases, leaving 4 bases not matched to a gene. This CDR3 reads CASSSTGTGYTF. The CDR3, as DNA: TGTGCCAGCAGTTCGACAGGGACCGGCTACACCTTC.

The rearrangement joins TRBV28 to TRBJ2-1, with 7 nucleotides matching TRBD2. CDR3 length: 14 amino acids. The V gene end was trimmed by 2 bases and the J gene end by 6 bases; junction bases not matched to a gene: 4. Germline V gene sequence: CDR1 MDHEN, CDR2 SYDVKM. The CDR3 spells CASSLNSGGNEQFF. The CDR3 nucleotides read TGTGCCAGCAGTTTAAATTCGGGAGGCAATGAGCAGTTCTTC.

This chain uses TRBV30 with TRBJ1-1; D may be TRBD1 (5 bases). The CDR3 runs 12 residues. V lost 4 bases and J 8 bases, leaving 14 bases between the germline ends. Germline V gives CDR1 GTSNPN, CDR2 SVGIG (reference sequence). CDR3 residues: CAWKTETEEAFF. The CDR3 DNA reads TGTGCCTGGAAGACAGAAACAGAAGAAGCTTTCTTT. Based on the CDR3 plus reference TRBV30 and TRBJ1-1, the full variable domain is SQTIHQWPATLVQPVGSPLSLECTVEGTSNPNLYWYRQAAGRGLQLLFYSVGIGQISSEVPQNLSASRPQDRQFILSSKKLLLSDSGFYLCAWKTETEEAFFGQGTRLTVV.

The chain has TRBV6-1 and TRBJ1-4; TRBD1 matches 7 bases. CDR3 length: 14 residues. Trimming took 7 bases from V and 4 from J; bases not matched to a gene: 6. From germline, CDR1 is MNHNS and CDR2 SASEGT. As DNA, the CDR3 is TGTGCCAGCATGACGGACAGGCTTAATGAAAAACTGTTTTTT. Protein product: CASMTDRLNEKLFF.

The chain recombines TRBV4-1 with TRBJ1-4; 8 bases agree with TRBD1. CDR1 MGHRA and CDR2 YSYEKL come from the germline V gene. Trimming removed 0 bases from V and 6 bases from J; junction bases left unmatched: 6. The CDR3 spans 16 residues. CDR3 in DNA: TGCGCCAGCAGCCAAGAGTTGGGACAGGTATATGAAAAACTGTTTTTT. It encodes CASSQELGQVYEKLFF.

In DNA form, the CDR3 reads TGTGCCAGCAGTGAAAGCGGGTCCTACGAGCAGTACTTC. It translates to CASSESGSYEQYF. The chain carries TRBV2 and TRBJ2-7, with D perhaps matching TRBD2 (6 bases). The CDR3 spans 13 residues. Per germline, CDR1 SNHLY and CDR2 FYNNEI. Trimming shortened V by 2 bases and J by 1 base, and 6 bases separated the two germline ends.

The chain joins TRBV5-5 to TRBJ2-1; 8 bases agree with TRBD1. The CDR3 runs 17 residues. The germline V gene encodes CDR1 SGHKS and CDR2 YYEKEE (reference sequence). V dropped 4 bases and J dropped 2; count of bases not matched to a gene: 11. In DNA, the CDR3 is TGTGCCAGCAGCGTGACCCCGGGACAGGCGCCCTACAATGAGCAGTTCTTC. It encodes CASSVTPGQAPYNEQFF.

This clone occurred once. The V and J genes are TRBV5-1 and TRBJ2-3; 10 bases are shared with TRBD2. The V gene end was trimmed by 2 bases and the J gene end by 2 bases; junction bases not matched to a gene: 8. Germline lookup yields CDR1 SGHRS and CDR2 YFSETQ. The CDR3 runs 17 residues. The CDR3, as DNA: TGCGCCAGCAGCTTCAACGGACTAGCGGCATACACAGATACGCAGTATTTT. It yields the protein CASSFNGLAAYTDTQYF. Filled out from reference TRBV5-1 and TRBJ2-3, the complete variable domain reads KAGVTQTPRYLIKTRGQQVTLSCSPISGHRSVSWYQQTPGQGLQFLFEYFSETQRNKGNFPGRFSGRQFSNSRSEMNVSTLELGDSALYLCASSFNGLAAYTDTQYFGPGTRLTVL.

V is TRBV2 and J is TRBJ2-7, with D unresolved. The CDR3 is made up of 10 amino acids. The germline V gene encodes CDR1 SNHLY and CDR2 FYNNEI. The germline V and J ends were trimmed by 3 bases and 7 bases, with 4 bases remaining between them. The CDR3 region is CASSDREQYF. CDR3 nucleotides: TGTGCCAGCAGTGACCGGGAGCAGTACTTC.

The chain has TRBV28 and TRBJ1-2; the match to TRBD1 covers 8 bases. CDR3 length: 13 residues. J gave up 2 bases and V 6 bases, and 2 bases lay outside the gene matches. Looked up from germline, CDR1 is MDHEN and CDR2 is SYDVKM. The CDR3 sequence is CASRQGANYGYTF. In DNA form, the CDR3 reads TGTGCCAGCAGGCAGGGGGCAAACTATGGCTACACCTTC.

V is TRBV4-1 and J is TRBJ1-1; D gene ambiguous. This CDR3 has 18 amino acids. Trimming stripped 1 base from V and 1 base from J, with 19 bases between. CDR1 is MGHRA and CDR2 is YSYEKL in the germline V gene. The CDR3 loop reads CASSQVFLGFGENTEAFF. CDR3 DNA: TGCGCCAGCAGCCAAGTATTCTTAGGCTTTGGAGAGAACACTGAAGCTTTCTTT.

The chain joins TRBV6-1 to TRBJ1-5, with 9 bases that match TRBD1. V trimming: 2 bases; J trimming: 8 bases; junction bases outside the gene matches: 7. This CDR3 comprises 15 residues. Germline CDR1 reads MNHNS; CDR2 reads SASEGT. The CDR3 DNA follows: TGTGCCAGCAGTGAATCGGGACAGGGCGGGGAGCCCCAGCATTTT. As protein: CASSESGQGGEPQHF.

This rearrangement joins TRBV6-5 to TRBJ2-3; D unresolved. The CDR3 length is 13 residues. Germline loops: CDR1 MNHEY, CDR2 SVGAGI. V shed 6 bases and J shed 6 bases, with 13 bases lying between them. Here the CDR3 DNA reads TGTGCCAGCAGCCCTAGAATCTGGGATACGCAGTATTTT. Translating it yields CASSPRIWDTQYF.

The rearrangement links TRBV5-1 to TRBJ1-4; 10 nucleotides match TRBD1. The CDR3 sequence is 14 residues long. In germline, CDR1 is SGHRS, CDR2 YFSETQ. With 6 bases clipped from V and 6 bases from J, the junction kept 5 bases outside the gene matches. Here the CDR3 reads CASTEDRGDEKLFF. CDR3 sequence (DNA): TGCGCCAGCACTGAGGACAGGGGGGATGAAAAACTGTTTTTT.

The CDR3: CASSLGRVTYEQYF. The CDR3 nucleotides read TGTGCCAGCAGTTTGGGCAGGGTTACCTACGAGCAGTACTTC. The rearrangement links TRBV28 to TRBJ2-7, with D perhaps matching TRBD1 (5 bases). CDR1 and CDR2 (germline): MDHEN, SYDVKM. Trimming took off 3 bases at V and 2 bases at J, with 11 bases between the two ends. CDR3 length equals 14 residues.

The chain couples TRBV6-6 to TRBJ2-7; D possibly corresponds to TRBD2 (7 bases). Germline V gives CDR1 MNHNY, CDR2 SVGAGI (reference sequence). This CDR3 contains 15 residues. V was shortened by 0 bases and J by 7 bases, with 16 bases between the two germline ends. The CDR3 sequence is CASSYSGGANREQYF. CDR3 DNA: TGTGCCAGCAGTTACTCTGGGGGGGCGAATCGGGAGCAGTACTTC.

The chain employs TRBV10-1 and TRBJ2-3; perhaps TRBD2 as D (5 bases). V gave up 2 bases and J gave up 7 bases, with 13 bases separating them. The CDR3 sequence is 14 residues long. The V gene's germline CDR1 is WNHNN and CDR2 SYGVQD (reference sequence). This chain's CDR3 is CASSEGRARNTQYF. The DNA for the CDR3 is TGCGCCAGCAGTGAGGGGCGGGCCAGGAATACGCAGTATTTT.

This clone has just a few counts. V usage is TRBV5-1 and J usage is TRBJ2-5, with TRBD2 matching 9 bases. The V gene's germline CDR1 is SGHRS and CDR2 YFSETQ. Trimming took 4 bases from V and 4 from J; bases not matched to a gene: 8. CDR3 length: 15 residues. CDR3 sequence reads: CASSPPASGVETQYF. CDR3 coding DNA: TGCGCCAGCAGCCCACCAGCTAGCGGGGTAGAGACCCAGTACTTC.

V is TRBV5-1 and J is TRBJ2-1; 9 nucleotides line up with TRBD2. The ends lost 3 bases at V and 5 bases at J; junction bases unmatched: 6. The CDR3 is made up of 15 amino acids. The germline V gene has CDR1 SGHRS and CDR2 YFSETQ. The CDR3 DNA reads TGCGCCAGCAGCTGGAAAGCGGGAGGAAACAATGAGCAGTTCTTC. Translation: CASSWKAGGNNEQFF.

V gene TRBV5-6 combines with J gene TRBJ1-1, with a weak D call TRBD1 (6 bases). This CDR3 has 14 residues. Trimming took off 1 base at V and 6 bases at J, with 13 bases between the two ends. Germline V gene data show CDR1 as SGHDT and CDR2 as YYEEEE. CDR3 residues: CASSLLGAGAEAFF. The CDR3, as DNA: TGTGCCAGCAGCTTGTTGGGGGCTGGGGCTGAAGCTTTCTTT.